A selection of T cell receptor beta chains follows, all from one sample in a study of PD-1 blockade in classical Hodgkin lymphoma. Profiled with immunoSEQ multiplex PCR; TCRdb holds only in-frame clones, not every one. The table has more than 15,000 clones, roughly 85% seen once. The input for sequencing was peripheral blood mononuclear cells (PBMCs), taken before the second cycle of nivolumab. Receptors originate from a human donor with classical Hodgkin lymphoma. CDR3s leave out the opening cysteine and the closing phenylalanine or tryptophan. Each record gives: V gene, CDR3 protein.

V gene: TRBV7-2
CDR3 protein: ASSGGQGFASTDTQY

V gene: TRBV11-2
CDR3 protein: ASSLTPDNTGELF

V gene: TRBV9
CDR3 protein: ASKGGAGPTDTQY

V gene: TRBV6-6
CDR3 protein: ASRGDGENTEAF

V gene: TRBV9
CDR3 protein: ATSGPALDTQY

V gene: TRBV9
CDR3 protein: ASSLDRGGVGNEQF

V gene: TRBV18
CDR3 protein: ASSPGMNTEAF

V gene: TRBV4-2
CDR3 protein: ASSQELSGGPETQY

V gene: TRBV5-1
CDR3 protein: ASSVTGQQETQY

V gene: TRBV6-1
CDR3 protein: ASSTKGGAYEQY

V gene: TRBV5-1
CDR3 protein: ASSWATGTGVPDTQY

V gene: TRBV5-1
CDR3 protein: ASSLDGGASETQY

V gene: TRBV7-9
CDR3 protein: ASSTGQGVSPLH

V gene: TRBV7-8
CDR3 protein: ATRGLGKTQY

V gene: TRBV5-4
CDR3 protein: ASSSFGNTIY

V gene: TRBV11-2
CDR3 protein: ASSLGRKTLTNYNEQF